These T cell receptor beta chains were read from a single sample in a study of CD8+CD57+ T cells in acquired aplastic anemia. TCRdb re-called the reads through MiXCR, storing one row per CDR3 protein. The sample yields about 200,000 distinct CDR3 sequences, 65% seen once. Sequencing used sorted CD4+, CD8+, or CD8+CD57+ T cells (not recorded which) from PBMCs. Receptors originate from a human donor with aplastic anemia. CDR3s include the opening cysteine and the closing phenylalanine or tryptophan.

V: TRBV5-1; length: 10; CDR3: CASSHRPQHF
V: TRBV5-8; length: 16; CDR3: CASSSLPGQGHNEQFF
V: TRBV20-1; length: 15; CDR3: CSAGVRGAGYNEQFF
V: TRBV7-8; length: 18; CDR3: CASSLTLAGDPAWDEQFF
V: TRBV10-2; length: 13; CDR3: CASSARGANGYTF
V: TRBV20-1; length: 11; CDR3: CSASQGYEAFF
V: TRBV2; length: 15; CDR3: CASSEIGTGMEGAYF
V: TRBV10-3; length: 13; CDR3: CAIRDGANYGYTF
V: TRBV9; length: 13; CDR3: CASSVDPGSEQYF
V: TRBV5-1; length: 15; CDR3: CASSLGQSYNSPLHF
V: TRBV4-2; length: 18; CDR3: CASSLLRGPSGGQETQYF
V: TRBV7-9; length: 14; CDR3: CASNEVGGSEKLFF
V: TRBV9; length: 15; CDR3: CASSVTGTGGNEQYF
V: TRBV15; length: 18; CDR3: CATSSQDQAGLGANVLTF
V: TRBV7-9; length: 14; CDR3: CASSLDRAQETQYF
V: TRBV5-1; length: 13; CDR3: CASSLGQGQKLFF
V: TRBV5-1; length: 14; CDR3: CASRSGQGLDEQYF
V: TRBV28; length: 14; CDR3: CASSLSGDNSPLHF
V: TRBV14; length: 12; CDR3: CASSQDRGEQYF
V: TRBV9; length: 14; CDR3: CASSETGVNEKLFF
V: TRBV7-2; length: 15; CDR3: CASSLELAGANEQFF
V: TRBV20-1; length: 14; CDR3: CSASLTSGSYEQYF
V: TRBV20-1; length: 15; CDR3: CSARDGGGSYNEQFF
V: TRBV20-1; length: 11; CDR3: CSATGVGKLFF
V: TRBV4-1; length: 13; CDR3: CASSQDLTNEQFF
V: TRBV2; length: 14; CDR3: CASSEVLLGETQYF